Listed below are T cell receptor beta chains from one sample, sequenced in a study of blood T cell repertoires in COVID-19. Using immunoSEQ multiplex PCR, the repertoire was profiled, and TCRdb retains in-frame clones only, with some absent. The sample includes roughly 84,000 clones, 80% seen only once; the top ten take about 11%. Sequencing used peripheral blood. Receptors originate from a woman aged 40 to 50 with active or convalescent COVID-19. Both conserved end residues are part of each CDR3. The D gene is left open where the match is weak. Rows may omit the clone size; those that give it use once, few, many or a size class.

cdr3_nt,cdr3_aa,v_call,d_call,j_call,clone_size
TGCAGCGTTGAAAGGGGGGGACCCACCTACGAGCAGTACTTC,CSVERGGPTYEQYF,TRBV29-1,.,TRBJ2-7,few
TGTGCCAGCAGTGAAGGCCCCGAGCAGGGTGGAACTGAAGCTTTCTTT,CASSEGPEQGGTEAFF,TRBV6-1,.,TRBJ1-1,.
TGTGCCAGCAGCTTAGGTCCAGGGGAACTGGGAAACACCATATATTTT,CASSLGPGELGNTIYF,TRBV7-8,.,TRBJ1-3,.
TGCGCCAGCAGCTTAGGAGGTAGCTCCCCCACAGATACGCAGTATTTT,CASSLGGSSPTDTQYF,TRBV5-1,.,TRBJ2-3,.
TGTGCCAGCAGCGCAGAAGGGGGAGGGAAAAGCGATGGCTACACCTTC,CASSAEGGGKSDGYTF,TRBV21-1,.,TRBJ1-2,once
TGTGCCAGCAGCTCCCCGCAGGGGAGAAGTATCGGGGAGCTGTTTTTT,CASSSPQGRSIGELFF,TRBV11-3,.,TRBJ2-2,.
TGTGCCAGCAGTTTTCTCAGGGGGCCAAACTATGGCTACACCTTC,CASSFLRGPNYGYTF,TRBV2,TRBD1,TRBJ1-2,.
TGTGCCAGCAGCAACGACAGGGGCGCCTCTGGAAACACCATATATTTT,CASSNDRGASGNTIYF,TRBV28,TRBD1,TRBJ1-3,few
TGTGCCAGCAGCCACACGGTAGGGGGTGGCTACACCTTC,CASSHTVGGGYTF,TRBV28,.,TRBJ1-2,once
TGTGCCAGCAGCCAAAAGTCCCTGACTAGCGGGTGGCCTACCAGCACAGATACGCAGTATTTT,CASSQKSLTSGWPTSTDTQYF,TRBV4-2,TRBD2,TRBJ2-3,.
TGTGCCAGCAGGCCCCTCGGGGTCCCCAATTCACCCCTCCACTTT,CASRPLGVPNSPLHF,TRBV5-5,.,TRBJ1-6,.
TGTGCCAGCTCACCGAGACTAGCGGGAGGTCAGAAAAAAGAGACCCAGTACTTC,CASSPRLAGGQKKETQYF,TRBV18,TRBD2,TRBJ2-5,.
TGCGCCAGCAGCACAGGGGTTGGTCAGCCCCAGCATTTT,CASSTGVGQPQHF,TRBV10-1,TRBD1,TRBJ1-5,.
TGTGCCAGCAGTGAAGATACAGGGACACGGAGACTGTATGGCTACACCTTC,CASSEDTGTRRLYGYTF,TRBV2,.,TRBJ1-2,few
TGTGCCAGCAGCAACACAGGGAGCACTGAAGCTTTCTTT,CASSNTGSTEAFF,TRBV5-6,.,TRBJ1-1,.
TGTGCCAGCAGTGGACAGGGGGAGACCCAGTACTTC,CASSGQGETQYF,TRBV2,TRBD1,TRBJ2-5,.
TGCGCCAGCAGCCGACTTTACAGGGCGGCGGAAGGTGGCTACACCTTC,CASSRLYRAAEGGYTF,TRBV4-1,.,TRBJ1-2,.
TGCGCCAGCAGTCCCGCTGGCATAATCAATGAGCAGTTCTTC,CASSPAGIINEQFF,TRBV5-1,.,TRBJ2-1,.
TGTGCCAGCAGTCCACCAGGGGGCGGTGGAAACACCATATATTTT,CASSPPGGGGNTIYF,TRBV28,TRBD1,TRBJ1-3,.